This T cell receptor beta chain is drawn from a study of shared clonotypes between healthy human individuals. This table comes from immunoSEQ multiplex PCR, and its TCRdb copy is limited to in-frame clones, with some not included. The profile shows 2 million to 2.5 million clones, less than 95% of them singletons. The sequencing sample was made of naive CD4+ T cells from PBMCs. The subset was: CD45RA+ positively selected. This sequence originates from a young man in good health. Some clones in this sample may be carry-over from other donors' samples.

CDR3 nucleotide sequence: TGTGCCAGCAGTCCGAGGCCAACGGGACAGGGGTTCTTC. It yields the protein CASSPRPTGQGFF. The rearrangement joins TRBV28 to TRBJ2-1; 9 nucleotides match TRBD1. CDR3 length: 13 residues. Germline CDR1 MDHEN, CDR2 SYDVKM. The V segment lost 5 bases and the J segment 15 bases; nucleotides outside the gene matches: 11.